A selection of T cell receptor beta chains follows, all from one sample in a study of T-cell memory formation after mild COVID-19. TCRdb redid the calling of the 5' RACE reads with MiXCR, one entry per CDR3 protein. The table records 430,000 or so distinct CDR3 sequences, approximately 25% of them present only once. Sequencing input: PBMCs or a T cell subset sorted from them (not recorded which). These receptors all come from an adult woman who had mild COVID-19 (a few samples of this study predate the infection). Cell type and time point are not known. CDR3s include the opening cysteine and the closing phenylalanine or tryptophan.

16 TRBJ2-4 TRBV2 CASSLNSGGAKNIQYF
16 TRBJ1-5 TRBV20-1 CSATNRDRYSNQPQHF
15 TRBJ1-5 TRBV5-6 CASTLLQGINQPQHF
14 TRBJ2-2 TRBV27 CASSGGTVTGELFF
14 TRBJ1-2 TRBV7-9 CASSLGGAWSGYTF
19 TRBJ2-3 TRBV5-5 CASSSDSRSGWSYTDTQYF
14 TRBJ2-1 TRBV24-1 CATRSGRGEDEQFF
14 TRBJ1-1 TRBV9 CASSSQGANTEAFF
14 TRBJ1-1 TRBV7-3 CASSLTREATEAFF
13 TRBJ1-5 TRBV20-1 CSARDSANQPQHF
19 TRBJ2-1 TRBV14 CASSFFRLEWREDYNEQFF
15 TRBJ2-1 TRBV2 CASSERRVLDNEQFF
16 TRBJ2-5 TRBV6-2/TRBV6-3 CASSSPGGGGRWTQYF
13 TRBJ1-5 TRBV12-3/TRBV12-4 CASSFGGEQPQHF
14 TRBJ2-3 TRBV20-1 CSAPRGSRTDTQYF
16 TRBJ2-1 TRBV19 CASSRALAGDLDEQFF
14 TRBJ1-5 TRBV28 CASSSAQGDQPQHF
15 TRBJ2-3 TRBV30 CAWTLLAVSTDTQYF
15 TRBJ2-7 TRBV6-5 CASSNAYRGSYEQYF
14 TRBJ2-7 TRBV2 CASRPGPAAHEQYF
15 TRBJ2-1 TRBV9 CASSPGVLAGDEQFF
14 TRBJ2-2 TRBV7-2 CASSLVSRPGELFF
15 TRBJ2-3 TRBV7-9 CASSLGDAGTDTQYF
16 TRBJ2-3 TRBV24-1 CATSDSRGGHTDTQYF
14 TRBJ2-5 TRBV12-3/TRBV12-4 CASSRTRGQVTQYF
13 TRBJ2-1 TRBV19 CASSSTGGKEQFF
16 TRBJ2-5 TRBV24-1 CATSDLASGRTETQYF
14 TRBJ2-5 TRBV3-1 CASSQDPGQGKKYF
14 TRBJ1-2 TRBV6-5 CASSNRGARDGYTF
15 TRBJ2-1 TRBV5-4 CASSLGLTPLDEQFF
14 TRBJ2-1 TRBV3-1 CASSQDPEYNEQFF
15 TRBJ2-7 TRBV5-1 CASSYTSGGPWEQYF
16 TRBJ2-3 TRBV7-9 CASSLPWPTRTDTQYF